This TCR beta chain was identified in a study of blood T cells in healthy people across ages. Points from the study as a whole: When set beside aged donors, long-lived donors presented more naive CD4+ cells and higher diversity. With age, beta diversity per million T cells declined roughly linearly, significantly by approximately 41.

Comment on this clonotype: Its antigen remains unidentified.

Together with a sample-barcoded 5' primer, a J-beta primer mix was included in a second PCR lasting roughly 6 to 12 cycles. One entry per CDR3 protein results from TCRdb running MiXCR on the 5' RACE reads. The sample lists some 730,000 distinct CDR3 sequences, 22% occurring once. Per the germline V gene, CDR1 is SGHVS and CDR2 is FNYEAQ. This CDR3 spans 15 amino acids. Trimming took 2 bases from V and 2 from J, leaving 12 bases between them. Healthy Russian Caucasian donors spanned ages about 6 to 100 years. What was sequenced was blood. The origin of this receptor is a man aged 65 to 85 in good health. The chain carries TRBV7-6 and TRBJ2-5, with D perhaps TRBD1 (5 bases). CDR3 region: CASSLPIGVQETQYF. The CDR3 DNA is TGTGCCAGCAGCTTACCCATAGGGGTACAAGAGACCCAGTACTTC.